This is a list of T cell receptor beta chains from one sample in a study of Ad26.COV2.S vaccination and SARS-CoV-2 variants. The repertoire was sequenced with immunoSEQ multiplex PCR; TCRdb's copy has only in-frame clones and lacks some. The sample consists of roughly 420,000 clones, approximately 90% of them appearing once. The material sequenced was peripheral blood, taken in a trial of Ad26.COV2.S vaccine versus placebo. The receptors stem from a person between 18 and 60 years old who received the Ad26.COV2.S COVID-19 vaccine or a placebo. The CDR3 runs from the conserved cysteine through the conserved F or W. D genes are given only for firm matches.

J | V | D | DNA | CDR3
TRBJ1-1 | TRBV10-2 | NA | TGCGCCAGCAGGGACAGCCGTTACACTGAAGCTTTCTTT | CASRDSRYTEAFF
TRBJ1-1 | TRBV19 | NA | TGTGCCAGTAGTAATGGCTTAAACACTGAAGCTTTCTTT | CASSNGLNTEAFF
TRBJ2-2 | TRBV19 | TRBD1 | TGTGCCAGTAGCAAGGGACAGGGCACCGGGGAGCTGTTTTTT | CASSKGQGTGELFF
TRBJ1-2 | TRBV29-1 | TRBD1 | TGCAGCGTTCCGTCCTACAGGGGCGACGGCTACACCTTC | CSVPSYRGDGYTF
TRBJ2-5 | TRBV16 | NA | TGTGCCAGCAGTCATACAGAGACCCAGTACTTC | CASSHTETQYF
TRBJ1-1 | TRBV10-3 | TRBD1 | TGTGCCATCAGTGTAATAGGAACAGGGGGCACTGAAGCTTTCTTT | CAISVIGTGGTEAFF
TRBJ2-1 | TRBV19 | NA | TGTGCCAGTAGTATAGTAGGGAGTAATGAGCAGTTCTTC | CASSIVGSNEQFF
TRBJ1-4 | TRBV6-1 | NA | TGTGCCAGCAGTGAAAATGAATGGACACTCAATGAAAAACTGTTTTTT | CASSENEWTLNEKLFF
TRBJ1-1 | TRBV7-8 | NA | TGTGCCAGCAGCTTCGACGGGAATTCGGGTTTCTTT | CASSFDGNSGFF
TRBJ1-1 | TRBV7-2 | TRBD1 | TGTGCCAGCAGCTTGGCAGGGGGGCTGAACACTGAAGCTTTCTTT | CASSLAGGLNTEAFF
TRBJ1-1 | TRBV5-1 | TRBD1 | TGCGCCAGCAGCGGCGGACGCAGGACAGGGGAGGCTTTCTTT | CASSGGRRTGEAFF